The T cell receptor (beta chain) described here comes from a study of OX40 agonist ivuxolimab in advanced cancers. Turning to the study itself: Patients were dosed intravenously with ivuxolimab at 0.01 to 10 mg/kg every 2 weeks. General study findings and limits: Clonal expansion from baseline to week 6 occurred in both CD4+ and CD8+ T cells. Fewer expanded clones were found on average in CD4+ than in CD8+ T cells.

About this clone itself: Its antigen is not known.

Peripheral blood came from all dose cohorts at three timepoints. Per the germline V gene, CDR1 is KGHSH and CDR2 is LQKENI. Trimming removed 3 bases from V and 7 bases from J, with 9 bases in between. CDR3 length: 12 residues. Clones were read by immunoSEQ multiplex PCR, and TCRdb kept only the in-frame ones, dropping some. The repertoire consists of about 83,000 clones, with 70% to 85% occurring once and the leading ten covering 7.3%. The sequences come from CD4+ or CD8+ T cells sorted from blood, collected in a trial of the OX40 agonist ivuxolimab. The chain employs TRBV18 and TRBJ1-1; D gene uncertain. This clonotype originated in an adult with an advanced solid tumor such as melanoma, head and neck, liver or kidney cancer. The CDR3 sequence is CASSPEVGEAFF. Written as DNA, the CDR3 is TGTGCCAGCTCACCCGAAGTAGGTGAAGCTTTCTTT.